This section outlines one TCR beta chain sequence together with its context. V lost 0 bases, J lost 4 bases, and 8 bases lay in between. This CDR3 comprises 14 residues. Germline V gene sequence: CDR1 KGHDR, CDR2 SFDVKD. These data come from a study of control samples from healthy donors and cancer patients. TCRdb's table, derived via immunoSEQ multiplex PCR, lists solely in-frame clones and lacks some. The table has about 130,000 clones, 85% to 95% seen once. The specimen was PBMCs. The sequence was collected from a man at least 80 years old with head and neck cancer. V usage is TRBV24-1 and J usage is TRBJ1-1; D is uncertain. CDR3: CATSDLVGPTEAFF. The CDR3 coding sequence is TGTGCCACCAGTGATTTGGTGGGCCCCACTGAAGCTTTCTTT.